Below are 24 T cell receptor beta chains sequenced from a single sample in a study of technical replicates of blood from four donors. Clones were read by immunoSEQ multiplex PCR, and TCRdb kept only the in-frame ones, dropping some. The sample has about 56,000 clones; 90% to 95% are singletons. The material sequenced was PBMCs. Receptors were obtained from a human donor in good health. Some clones in this sample may be carry-over from other donors' samples.

In DNA form, the CDR3 reads TGCGCCAGCAGCCTGGGACTAGCGGGAGGACATGAGCAGTTCTTC. This sequence encodes CASSLGLAGGHEQFF. This rearrangement joins TRBV5-1 to TRBJ2-1; 15 bases are a match to TRBD2. CDR1 is SGHRS and CDR2 is YFSETQ in the germline V gene. The CDR3 runs 15 residues. Germline trimming cut 4 bases from V and 8 bases from J; bases unmatched to any gene: 4.

The V call is TRBV7-9, the J call TRBJ2-1; 9 bases are shared with TRBD1. Per germline, CDR1 SEHNR and CDR2 FQNEAQ (reference sequence). The CDR3 totals 15 residues. Unmatched junction bases numbered 2, after V lost 4 bases and J lost 1 base. CDR3 DNA: TGTGCCAGCAGCTGGGACAGGGATTCCTACAATGAGCAGTTCTTC. Translating it yields CASSWDRDSYNEQFF.

This rearrangement joins TRBV7-2 to TRBJ1-3, with TRBD1 matching 8 bases. This CDR3 is 16 amino acids long. J was trimmed by 2 bases and V by 4 bases; bases with no gene match: 7. CDR1 is SGHTA, CDR2 FQGNSA, per germline. CDR3 sequence (DNA): TGTGCCAGCAGCTACGACACAGGGGGGACTGGAAACACCATATATTTT. Its protein product is CASSYDTGGTGNTIYF.

The chain couples TRBV7-2 to TRBJ2-7, with unresolved D. Germline V gives CDR1 SGHTA, CDR2 FQGNSA. The CDR3 has 12 residues. The germline V and J ends were trimmed by 5 bases and 6 bases, with 11 bases remaining between them. The CDR3 sequence is CASSPLLGEQYF. The CDR3 DNA follows: TGTGCCAGCAGCCCCCTCCTAGGCGAGCAGTACTTC. The full variable domain, with the rest looked up from reference TRBV7-2 and TRBJ2-7, is GAGVSQSPSNKVTEKGKDVELRCDPISGHTALYWYRQSLGQGLEFLIYFQGNSAPDKSGLPSDRFSAERTGGSVSTLTIQRTQQEDSAVYLCASSPLLGEQYFGPGTRLTVT.

The CDR3 here is CASSWDKVNPLHF. CDR3 DNA sequence: TGTGCCAGCAGTTGGGACAAGGTGAATCCCCTCCACTTT. The chain joins TRBV2 to TRBJ1-6; D perhaps matches TRBD1 (6 bases). Trimming cost V 5 bases and J 13 bases, with 15 bases left between them. Germline V gene lookup returns CDR1 SNHLY and CDR2 FYNNEI. This CDR3 spans 13 amino acids.

The chain carries TRBV5-6 and TRBJ2-1, with TRBD2 matching over 7 bases. Germline lookup yields CDR1 SGHDT and CDR2 YYEEEE. V gave up 5 bases and J gave up 0 bases; unmatched junction bases: 11. The CDR3 loop spans 17 amino acids. CDR3 coding DNA: TGTGCCAGCAGTCCCTTGGGGGGGAAACTCTCCTACAATGAGCAGTTCTTC. It codes for CASSPLGGKLSYNEQFF.

The J gene is TRBJ2-3, the V gene TRBV5-6, with D perhaps TRBD1 (6 bases). The germline V gene has CDR1 SGHDT and CDR2 YYEEEE. The length of the CDR3 is 16 residues. V gave up 4 bases and J gave up 6 bases, with 21 bases separating them. CDR3 residues: CASSGTGFSLVDTQYF. The CDR3 DNA is TGTGCCAGCAGCGGTACAGGGTTCTCATTAGTGGATACGCAGTATTTT.

The CDR3: CASSPSGTSGRYEQYF. The CDR3 bases are TGTGCCAGCAGCCCTTCGGGGACTAGCGGGAGGTACGAGCAGTACTTC. The chain combines TRBV7-3 with TRBJ2-7, with 15 bases fitting TRBD2. This CDR3 contains 16 residues. Germline loops: CDR1 SGHTA, CDR2 FQGTGA. The J segment lost 4 bases and the V segment lost 5 bases, leaving 6 bases of the junction unmatched.

The chain joins TRBV4-1 to TRBJ2-3; 9 nucleotides align to TRBD2. Trimming at V came to 8 bases and at J to 4 bases, leaving 16 bases not matched to a gene. Germline CDR1 and CDR2: MGHRA and YSYEKL. CDR3 length: 17 residues. The CDR3 sequence: CASRGTSRILVADTQYF. CDR3 coding DNA: TGCGCCAGCCGAGGGACTAGCCGAATTCTCGTGGCAGATACGCAGTATTTT.

The rearrangement uses TRBV5-4 and TRBJ1-2; 8 nucleotides align to TRBD1. CDR1 and CDR2 (germline): SGHNT, YYREEE (reference sequence). The CDR3 spans 15 residues. V shed 4 bases and J 4 bases; nucleotides not matched to a gene: 9. This CDR3 is CASSQGTGGLYGYTF. The CDR3 DNA reads as TGTGCCAGCAGCCAAGGGACAGGCGGTCTCTATGGCTACACCTTC.

V and J are TRBV9 and TRBJ1-2, with 10 nucleotides matching TRBD1. The CDR3 contains 14 residues. Germline V lookup: CDR1 SGDLS, CDR2 YYNGEE. V lost 5 bases to trimming and J lost 3 bases; unmatched junction nucleotides: 4. CDR3 bases: TGTGCCAGCAGTGGGGACAGGGGCGACTATGGCTACACCTTC. Protein sequence: CASSGDRGDYGYTF.

The genes are TRBV6-6 and TRBJ2-2; a weak D match, TRBD1 (5 bases). The CDR3 is 14 residues long. Trimming shortened V by 5 bases and J by 5 bases, and 12 bases separated the two germline ends. In germline, CDR1 is MNHNY, CDR2 SVGAGI (reference sequence). CDR3 sequence (DNA): TGTGCCAGCAGTAAATCGACAGTGACCGGGGAGCTGTTTTTT. Translation gives CASSKSTVTGELFF.

The chain employs TRBV19 and TRBJ1-4; D call uncertain. Per germline, CDR1 LNHDA and CDR2 SQIVND (reference sequence). The CDR3 runs to 15 residues. V lost 2 bases and J lost 0, with 7 bases in between. CDR3 sequence: CASSIYTATNEKLFF. As DNA, the CDR3 is TGTGCCAGTAGTATATACACAGCAACTAATGAAAAACTGTTTTTT.

Here the CDR3 reads CASGGLAGGEQYF. The DNA of the CDR3 is TGCGCCAGCGGGGGACTAGCGGGAGGCGAGCAGTACTTC. This sequence joins TRBV5-1 and TRBJ2-7, with 15 nucleotides matching TRBD2. Germline CDR1 SGHRS, CDR2 YFSETQ. This CDR3 region has 13 residues. With V trimmed by 7 bases and J by 6 bases, 2 bases remained unmatched. Together with reference TRBV5-1 and TRBJ2-7, the CDR3 gives the full variable domain: KAGVTQTPRYLIKTRGQQVTLSCSPISGHRSVSWYQQTPGQGLQFLFEYFSETQRNKGNFPGRFSGRQFSNSRSEMNVSTLELGDSALYLCASGGLAGGEQYFGPGTRLTVT.

With regard to this clone: The sample carries other DNA sequences with the same CDR3. This chain links TRBV5-1 with TRBJ2-1; 9 positions match TRBD2. The CDR3 consists of 14 residues. The V segment lost 4 bases and the J segment 4 bases; nucleotides outside the gene matches: 3. CDR1 is SGHRS, CDR2 YFSETQ, per germline. This CDR3 is CASSLSGGYNEQFF. CDR3 DNA sequence: TGCGCCAGCAGCCTTAGCGGGGGTTACAATGAGCAGTTCTTC.

This chain connects TRBV30 to TRBJ2-5, with a possible D match to TRBD2 (5 bases). The V and J ends lost 0 bases and 2 bases respectively, with 13 bases between them. There are 15 residues in the CDR3. Germline V gene lookup returns CDR1 GTSNPN and CDR2 SVGIG (reference sequence). DNA of the CDR3: TGTGCCTGGAGTGTAAATCTCGGGAAACAAGAGACCCAGTACTTC. Amino acid sequence: CAWSVNLGKQETQYF. Full variable domain (rest looked up from reference TRBV30 and TRBJ2-5): SQTIHQWPATLVQPVGSPLSLECTVEGTSNPNLYWYRQAAGRGLQLLFYSVGIGQISSEVPQNLSASRPQDRQFILSSKKLLLSDSGFYLCAWSVNLGKQETQYFGPGTRLLVL.

This clone was recorded only once. The genes are TRBV4-2 and TRBJ2-2; possibly TRBD1 for D (6 bases). The CDR3 sequence is 15 residues long. Trimming left V 2 bases short and J 2 bases short, with 9 bases between. CDR1 and CDR2 from the germline V gene are LGHNA and YNFKEQ. CDR3 nucleotides: TGTGCCAGCAGCCAATCGGACAGAAACACCGGGGAGCTGTTTTTT. Its protein is CASSQSDRNTGELFF.

The chain recombines TRBV5-1 with TRBJ2-7; 9 bases are a match to TRBD1. Per the germline V gene, CDR1 is SGHRS and CDR2 is YFSETQ. The CDR3 is 17 residues long. Losses at the gene ends were 4 bases for V and 2 bases for J; bases not matched to a gene: 13. CDR3 DNA sequence: TGCGCCAGCAGCCCATTTCTGGTACAGGGGGCTACCTACGAGCAGTACTTC. This sequence encodes CASSPFLVQGATYEQYF.

The V and J genes are TRBV6-1 and TRBJ1-3; weak D call: TRBD1 (5 bases). Trimming took off 2 bases at V and 0 bases at J, with 17 bases between the two ends. Germline V gene data show CDR1 as MNHNS and CDR2 as SASEGT. This CDR3 contains 18 residues. The CDR3 loop is CASSEWGQEIISGNTIYF. CDR3 bases: TGTGCCAGCAGTGAATGGGGCCAAGAAATTATCTCTGGAAACACCATATATTTT.

The V and J genes are TRBV27 and TRBJ2-3; no definite D call. Trimming stripped 5 bases from V and 6 bases from J, with 24 bases between. The CDR3 extends over 17 amino acids. Germline CDR1 reads MNHEY; CDR2 reads SMNVEV (reference sequence). CDR3 loop: CASSIRLPPGVKDTQYF. In nucleotides, the CDR3 is TGTGCCAGCAGTATACGCCTCCCCCCCGGTGTCAAGGATACGCAGTATTTT.

CDR3 loop: CASIYSGTTGELFF. For the CDR3, the DNA is TGTGCCAGCATATATAGTGGTACCACCGGGGAGCTGTTTTTT. The rearrangement links TRBV6-1 to TRBJ2-2; D unresolved. The germline CDR1 and CDR2 sequences are MNHNS and SASEGT. The CDR3 runs 14 residues. Between the trimmed V and J ends, which lost 7 bases and 4 bases, there was a span of 13 bases.

The genes are TRBV5-1 and TRBJ1-5, with a tentative D call TRBD1 (6 bases). Germline-derived CDR1 and CDR2 are SGHRS and YFSETQ. V gave up 3 bases and J gave up 5 bases, with 15 bases separating them. The length of the CDR3 is 15 residues. The CDR3 here is CASSSWGGADQPQHF. The CDR3 DNA reads TGCGCCAGCAGCTCCTGGGGGGGGGCTGATCAGCCCCAGCATTTT.

The chain combines TRBV27 with TRBJ1-6; D not certain. V gave up 7 bases and J gave up 0 bases, with 10 bases separating them. The CDR3 runs to 15 residues. CDR1 and CDR2 (germline): MNHEY, SMNVEV (reference sequence). The chain's CDR3 is CASTRSSSYNSPLHF. CDR3 DNA: TGTGCCAGCACCCGGTCGAGCTCCTATAATTCACCCCTCCACTTT.

The chain employs TRBV5-6 and TRBJ2-7; 10 bases are a match to TRBD1. Germline assignment: CDR1 SGHDT and CDR2 YYEEEE. This CDR3 is built from 15 residues. J gave up 3 bases and V 4 bases, and 7 bases lay outside the gene matches. The CDR3 loop is CASSAPGTGVYEQYF. The DNA of the CDR3 is TGTGCCAGCAGCGCCCCCGGGACAGGGGTCTACGAGCAGTACTTC.